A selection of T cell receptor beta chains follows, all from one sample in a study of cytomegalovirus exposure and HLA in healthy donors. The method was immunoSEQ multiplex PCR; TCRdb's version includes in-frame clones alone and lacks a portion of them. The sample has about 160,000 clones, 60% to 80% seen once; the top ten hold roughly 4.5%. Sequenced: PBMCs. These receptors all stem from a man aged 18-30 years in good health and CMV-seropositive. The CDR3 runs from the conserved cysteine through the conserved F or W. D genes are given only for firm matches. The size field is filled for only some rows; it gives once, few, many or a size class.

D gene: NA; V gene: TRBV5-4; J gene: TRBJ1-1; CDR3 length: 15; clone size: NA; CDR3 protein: CASSLKGRGATEAFF; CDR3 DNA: TGTGCCAGCAGCTTGAAGGGGAGGGGCGCGACTGAAGCTTTCTTT
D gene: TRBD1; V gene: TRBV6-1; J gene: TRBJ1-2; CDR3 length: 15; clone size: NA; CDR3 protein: CATRDRGLTNYGYTF; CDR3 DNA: TGTGCCACCCGGGACAGGGGGCTTACTAACTATGGCTACACCTTC
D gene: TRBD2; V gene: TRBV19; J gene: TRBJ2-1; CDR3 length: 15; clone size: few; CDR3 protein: CASKISGSIVNEQFF; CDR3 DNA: TGTGCCAGTAAGATTAGCGGGAGCATCGTTAATGAGCAGTTCTTC
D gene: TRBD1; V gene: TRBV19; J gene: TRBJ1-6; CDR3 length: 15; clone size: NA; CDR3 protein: CASSILGTGNSPLHF; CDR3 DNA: TGTGCCAGTAGTATACTCGGGACAGGGAATTCACCCCTCCACTTT
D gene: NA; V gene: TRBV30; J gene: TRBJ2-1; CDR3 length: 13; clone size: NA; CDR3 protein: CAHKTPGGNEQFF; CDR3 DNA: TGTGCCCACAAAACGCCAGGGGGGAATGAGCAGTTCTTC
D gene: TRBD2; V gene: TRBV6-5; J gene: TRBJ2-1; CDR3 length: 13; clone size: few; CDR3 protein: CASCGGVYNEQFF; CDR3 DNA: TGTGCCAGCTGCGGGGGGGTATACAATGAGCAGTTCTTC
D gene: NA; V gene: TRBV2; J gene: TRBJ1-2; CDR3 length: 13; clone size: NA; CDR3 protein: CASRQGGVYGYTF; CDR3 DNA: TGTGCCAGCAGGCAAGGGGGAGTCTATGGCTACACCTTC
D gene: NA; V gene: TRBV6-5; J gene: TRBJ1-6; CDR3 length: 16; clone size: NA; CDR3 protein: CASSLRHTSYNSPLHF; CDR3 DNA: TGTGCCAGCAGTTTGAGGCATACCTCCTATAATTCACCCCTCCACTTT
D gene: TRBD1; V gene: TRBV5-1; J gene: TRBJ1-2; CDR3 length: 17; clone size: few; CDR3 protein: CASSLGETTGSNYGYTF; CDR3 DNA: TGCGCCAGCAGCTTGGGAGAAACGACAGGGTCTAACTATGGCTACACCTTC
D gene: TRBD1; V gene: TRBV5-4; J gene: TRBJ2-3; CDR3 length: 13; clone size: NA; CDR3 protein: CASWGTDTDTQYF; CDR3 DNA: TGTGCCAGCTGGGGGACAGACACAGATACGCAGTATTTT
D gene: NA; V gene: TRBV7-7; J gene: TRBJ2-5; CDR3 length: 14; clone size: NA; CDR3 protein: CASSLRTAGETQYF; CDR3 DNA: TGTGCTAGCAGCTTAAGGACAGCAGGAGAGACCCAGTACTTC
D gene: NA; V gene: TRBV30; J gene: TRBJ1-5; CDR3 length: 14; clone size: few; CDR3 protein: CAWSAGADNQPQHF; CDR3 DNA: TGTGCCTGGAGCGCGGGGGCGGACAATCAGCCCCAGCATTTT
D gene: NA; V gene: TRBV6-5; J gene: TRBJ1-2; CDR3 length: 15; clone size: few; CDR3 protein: CASSYSETPNYGYTF; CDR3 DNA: TGTGCCAGCAGTTACTCCGAGACACCTAATTATGGCTACACCTTC
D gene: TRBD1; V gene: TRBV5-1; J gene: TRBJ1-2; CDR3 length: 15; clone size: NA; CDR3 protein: CASSPGEGAFYGYTF; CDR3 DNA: TGCGCCAGCAGCCCCGGTGAGGGGGCTTTCTATGGCTACACCTTC
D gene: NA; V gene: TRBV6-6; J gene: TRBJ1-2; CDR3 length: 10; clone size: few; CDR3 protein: CASSSYGYTF; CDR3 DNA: TGTGCCAGCAGTTCTTATGGCTACACCTTC
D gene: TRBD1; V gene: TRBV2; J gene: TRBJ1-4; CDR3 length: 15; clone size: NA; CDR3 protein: CASSLSTGVNEKLFF; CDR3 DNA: TGTGCCAGCAGTTTGTCGACAGGGGTAAATGAAAAACTGTTTTTT
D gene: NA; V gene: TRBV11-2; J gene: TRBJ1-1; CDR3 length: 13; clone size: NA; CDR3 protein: CASSEVASTEAFF; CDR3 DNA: TGTGCCAGCAGCGAGGTAGCAAGCACTGAAGCTTTCTTT
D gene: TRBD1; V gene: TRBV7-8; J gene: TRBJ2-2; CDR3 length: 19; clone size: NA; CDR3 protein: CASSRRRTGDLSNTGELFF; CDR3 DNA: TGTGCCAGCAGCCGCCGCAGGACAGGGGACCTATCGAACACCGGGGAGCTGTTTTTT
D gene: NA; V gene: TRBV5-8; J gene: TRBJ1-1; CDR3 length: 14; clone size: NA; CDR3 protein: CASSLAQPNTEAFF; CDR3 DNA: TGTGCCAGCAGCCTGGCACAGCCGAACACTGAAGCTTTCTTT
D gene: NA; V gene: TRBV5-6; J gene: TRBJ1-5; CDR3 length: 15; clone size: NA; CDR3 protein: CASSPRGGLSQPQHF; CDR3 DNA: TGTGCCAGCAGCCCCCGCGGCGGGTTGAGTCAGCCCCAGCATTTT
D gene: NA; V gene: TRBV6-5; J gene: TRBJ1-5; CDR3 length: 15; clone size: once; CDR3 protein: CASSPGVYSNQPQHF; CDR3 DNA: TGTGCCAGCAGCCCCGGGGTTTATAGCAATCAGCCCCAGCATTTT
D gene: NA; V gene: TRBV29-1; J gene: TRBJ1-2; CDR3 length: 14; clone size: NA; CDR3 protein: CSVAGTGSSYGYTF; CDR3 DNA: TGCAGCGTTGCGGGAACAGGGAGTTCCTATGGCTACACCTTC
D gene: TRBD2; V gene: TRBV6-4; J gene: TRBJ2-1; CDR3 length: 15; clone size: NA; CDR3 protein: CASSDSSGSGNEQFF; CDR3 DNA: TGTGCCAGCAGTGACTCCAGCGGGAGTGGGAATGAGCAGTTCTTC
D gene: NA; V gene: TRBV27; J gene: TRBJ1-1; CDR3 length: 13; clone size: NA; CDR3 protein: CASSLSGGTEAFF; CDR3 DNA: TGTGCCAGCAGTTTATCGGGAGGCACTGAAGCTTTCTTT
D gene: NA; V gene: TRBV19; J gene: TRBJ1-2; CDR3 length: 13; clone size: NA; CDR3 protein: CASSIEVNYGYTF; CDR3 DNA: TGTGCCAGTAGTATTGAGGTAAACTATGGCTACACCTTC
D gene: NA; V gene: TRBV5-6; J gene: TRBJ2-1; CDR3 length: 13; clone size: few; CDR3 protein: CASLGFTNNEQFF; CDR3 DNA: TGTGCCAGCCTTGGTTTCACTAACAATGAGCAGTTCTTC
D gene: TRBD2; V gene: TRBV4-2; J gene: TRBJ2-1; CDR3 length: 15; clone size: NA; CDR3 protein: CASSQASGGYNEQFF; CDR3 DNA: TGTGCCAGCAGCCAAGCTAGCGGGGGCTACAATGAGCAGTTCTTC
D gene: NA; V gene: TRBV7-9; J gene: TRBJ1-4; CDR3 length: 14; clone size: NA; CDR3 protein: CASKIGEGNEKLFF; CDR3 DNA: TGTGCCAGCAAAATTGGGGAGGGAAATGAAAAACTGTTTTTT
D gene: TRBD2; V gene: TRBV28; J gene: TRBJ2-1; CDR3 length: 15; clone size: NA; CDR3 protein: CASSFRLAGGNEQFF; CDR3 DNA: TGTGCCAGCAGTTTTCGGCTAGCGGGGGGCAATGAGCAGTTCTTC
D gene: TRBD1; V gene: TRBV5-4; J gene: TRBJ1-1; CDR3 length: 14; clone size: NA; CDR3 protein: CASSLAARGTEAFF; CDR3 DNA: TGTGCCAGCAGCTTGGCCGCCAGGGGGACTGAAGCTTTCTTT
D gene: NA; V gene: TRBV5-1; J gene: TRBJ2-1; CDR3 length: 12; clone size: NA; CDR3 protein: CASSLSGYEQFF; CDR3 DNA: TGCGCCAGCAGCTTGTCAGGGTATGAGCAGTTCTTC
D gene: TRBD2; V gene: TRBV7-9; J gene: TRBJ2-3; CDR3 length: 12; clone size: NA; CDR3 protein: CASSSGSGAQYF; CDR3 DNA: TGTGCCAGCAGCAGCGGGAGTGGTGCGCAGTATTTT
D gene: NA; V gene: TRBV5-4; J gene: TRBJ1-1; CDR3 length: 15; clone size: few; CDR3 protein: CASSSVRGSNTEAFF; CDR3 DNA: TGTGCCAGCAGTTCCGTAAGAGGGTCGAACACTGAAGCTTTCTTT
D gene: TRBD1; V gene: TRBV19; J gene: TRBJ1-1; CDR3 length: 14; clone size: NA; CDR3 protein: CASSIDRGETEAFF; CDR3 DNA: TGTGCCAGTAGTATCGACAGGGGGGAAACTGAAGCTTTCTTT